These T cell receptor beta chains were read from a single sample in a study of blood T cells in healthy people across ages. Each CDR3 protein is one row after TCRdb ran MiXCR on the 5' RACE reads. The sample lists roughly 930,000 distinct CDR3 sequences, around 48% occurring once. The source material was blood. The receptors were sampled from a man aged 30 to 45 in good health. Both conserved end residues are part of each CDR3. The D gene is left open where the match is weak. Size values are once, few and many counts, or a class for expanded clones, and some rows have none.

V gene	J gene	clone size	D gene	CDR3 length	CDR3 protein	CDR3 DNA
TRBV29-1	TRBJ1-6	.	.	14	CSVQQGTENSPLHF	TGCAGCGTTCAACAAGGGACGGAGAATTCACCCCTCCACTTT
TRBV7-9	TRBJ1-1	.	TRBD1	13	CASSSDRSSGAFF	TGTGCCAGCAGCTCGGACAGGTCCTCTGGAGCTTTCTTT
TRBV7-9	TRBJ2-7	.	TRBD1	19	CASSEGTVLEPRGPYEQYF	TGTGCCAGCAGCGAGGGGACAGTACTCGAGCCCCGGGGCCCCTACGAGCAGTACTTC
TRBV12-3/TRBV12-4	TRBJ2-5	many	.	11	CASRMGETQYF	TGTGCCAGCAGAATGGGTGAGACCCAGTACTTC
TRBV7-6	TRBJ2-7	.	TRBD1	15	CASTSGTGVFGEQYF	TGTGCCAGCACCTCAGGGACAGGGGTTTTCGGCGAGCAGTACTTC
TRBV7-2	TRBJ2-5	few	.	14	CASSLAEVQETQYF	TGTGCCAGCAGTTTAGCAGAGGTCCAAGAGACCCAGTACTTC
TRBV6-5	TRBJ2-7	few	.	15	CASSYYATGSGEQYF	TGTGCCAGCAGTTACTACGCGACAGGATCGGGCGAGCAGTACTTC
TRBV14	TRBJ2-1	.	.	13	CASSVDWVREQFF	TGTGCCAGCAGCGTCGACTGGGTGCGTGAGCAGTTCTTC
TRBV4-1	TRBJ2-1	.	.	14	CASSQDAGSSEQFF	TGCGCCAGCAGCCAAGATGCTGGGTCAAGTGAGCAGTTCTTC
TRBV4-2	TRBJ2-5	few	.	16	CASSQDRQGGQETQYF	TGTGCCAGCAGCCAAGATCGTCAAGGAGGCCAAGAGACCCAGTACTTC
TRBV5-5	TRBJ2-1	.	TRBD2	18	CASSSVPGLAGGLNEQFF	TGTGCCAGCAGCTCTGTACCGGGACTAGCGGGGGGCCTCAATGAGCAGTTCTTC
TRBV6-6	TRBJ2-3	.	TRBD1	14	CASSYGQGEDTQYF	TGTGCCAGCAGTTACGGGCAGGGGGAAGATACGCAGTATTTT
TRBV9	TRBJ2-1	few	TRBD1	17	CASSPRAGGFSYNEQFF	TGTGCCAGCAGCCCCCGGGCAGGGGGCTTCTCCTACAATGAGCAGTTCTTC
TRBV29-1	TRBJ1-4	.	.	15	CSVGGRPSTNEKLFF	TGCAGCGTTGGCGGCAGACCCTCAACTAATGAAAAACTGTTTTTT
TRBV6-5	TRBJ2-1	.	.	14	CASSPPGALNEQFF	TGTGCCAGCAGCCCACCGGGGGCCCTCAATGAGCAGTTCTTC
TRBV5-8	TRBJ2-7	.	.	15	CASSLVLRESYEQYF	TGTGCCAGCAGCTTGGTTTTGCGTGAATCCTACGAGCAGTACTTC
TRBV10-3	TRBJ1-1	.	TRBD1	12	CATSGGLTEAFF	TGTGCCACGTCAGGGGGGCTCACTGAAGCTTTCTTT
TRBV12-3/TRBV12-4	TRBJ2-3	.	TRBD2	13	CANGTSEEDTQYF	TGTGCCAACGGGACTAGCGAAGAGGATACGCAGTATTTT
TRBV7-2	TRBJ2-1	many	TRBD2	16	CASSFYKAGGRGEQFF	TGTGCCAGCAGCTTCTATAAAGCGGGGGGGCGTGGTGAGCAGTTCTTC
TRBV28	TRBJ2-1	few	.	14	CASTFGKGTLKQFF	TGTGCCAGCACATTTGGAAAGGGGACGTTAAAGCAGTTCTTC
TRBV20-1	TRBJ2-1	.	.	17	CSAWDSSGRGVPNEQFF	TGCAGTGCCTGGGACAGTTCCGGGCGGGGGGTCCCCAATGAGCAGTTCTTC
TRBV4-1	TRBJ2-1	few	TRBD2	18	CASSPSLAGGSSYNEQFF	TGCGCCAGCAGCCCGTCATTAGCGGGGGGGTCATCCTACAATGAGCAGTTCTTC
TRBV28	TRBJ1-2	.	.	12	CASSLDRFGYTF	TGTGCCAGCAGTTTGGACCGCTTTGGCTACACCTTC
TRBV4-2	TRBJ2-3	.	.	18	CASSQTPRGRGRTDTQYF	TGTGCCAGCAGCCAGACCCCTCGAGGACGGGGGAGGACAGATACGCAGTATTTT